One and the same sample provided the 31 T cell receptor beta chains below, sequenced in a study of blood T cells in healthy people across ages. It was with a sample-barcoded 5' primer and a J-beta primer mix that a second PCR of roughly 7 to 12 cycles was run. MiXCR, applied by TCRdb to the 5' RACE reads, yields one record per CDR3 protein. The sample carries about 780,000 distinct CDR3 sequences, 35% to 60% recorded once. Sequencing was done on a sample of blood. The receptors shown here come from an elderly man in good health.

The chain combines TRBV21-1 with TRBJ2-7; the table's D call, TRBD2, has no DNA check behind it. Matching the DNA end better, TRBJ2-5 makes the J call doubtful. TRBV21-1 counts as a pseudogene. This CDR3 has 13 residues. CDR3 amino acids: CASSKKGEETQYF. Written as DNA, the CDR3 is TGTGCCAGCAGCAAAAAGGGGGAGGAGACCCAGTACTTC.

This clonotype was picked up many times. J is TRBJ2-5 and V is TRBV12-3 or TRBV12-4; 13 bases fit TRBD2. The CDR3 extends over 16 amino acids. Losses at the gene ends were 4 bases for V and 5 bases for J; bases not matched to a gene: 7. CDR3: CASSSGLAGVSETQYF. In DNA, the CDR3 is TGTGCCAGCAGTTCCGGACTAGCGGGAGTATCGGAGACCCAGTACTTC.

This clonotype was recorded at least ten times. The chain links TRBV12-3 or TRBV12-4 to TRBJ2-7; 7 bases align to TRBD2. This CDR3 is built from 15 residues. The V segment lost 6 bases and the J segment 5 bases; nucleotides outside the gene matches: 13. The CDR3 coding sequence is TGTGCCAGCAGCTTATCGGGCGGGAGTCACGACGAGCAGTACTTC. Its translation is CASSLSGGSHDEQYF.

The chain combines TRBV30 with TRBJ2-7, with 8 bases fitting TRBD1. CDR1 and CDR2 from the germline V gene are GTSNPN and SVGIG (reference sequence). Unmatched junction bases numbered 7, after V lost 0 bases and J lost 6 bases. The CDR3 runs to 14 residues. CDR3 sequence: CAWSVGQGWREQYF. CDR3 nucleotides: TGTGCCTGGAGTGTCGGACAGGGCTGGCGCGAGCAGTACTTC.

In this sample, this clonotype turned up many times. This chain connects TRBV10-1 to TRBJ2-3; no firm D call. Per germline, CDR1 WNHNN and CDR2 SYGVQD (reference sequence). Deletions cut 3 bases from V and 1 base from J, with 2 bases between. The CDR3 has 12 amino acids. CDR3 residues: CASSDGTDTQYF. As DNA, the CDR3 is TGCGCCAGCAGTGATGGCACAGATACGCAGTATTTT.

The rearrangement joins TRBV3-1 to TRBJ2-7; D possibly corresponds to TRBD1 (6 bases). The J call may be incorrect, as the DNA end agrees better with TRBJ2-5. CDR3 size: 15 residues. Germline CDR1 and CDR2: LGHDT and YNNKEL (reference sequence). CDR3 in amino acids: CASRSFGTRAETQYF. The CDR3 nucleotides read TGTGCCAGCAGGTCATTCGGGACAAGGGCGGAGACCCAGTACTTC.

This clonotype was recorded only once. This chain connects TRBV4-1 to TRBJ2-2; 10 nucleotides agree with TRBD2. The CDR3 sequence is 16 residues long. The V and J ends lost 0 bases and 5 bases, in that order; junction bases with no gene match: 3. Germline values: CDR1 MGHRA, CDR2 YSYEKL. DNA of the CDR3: TGCGCCAGCAGCCAAGAAATAGCGGGGGGAACCGGGGAGCTGTTTTTT. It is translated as CASSQEIAGGTGELFF.

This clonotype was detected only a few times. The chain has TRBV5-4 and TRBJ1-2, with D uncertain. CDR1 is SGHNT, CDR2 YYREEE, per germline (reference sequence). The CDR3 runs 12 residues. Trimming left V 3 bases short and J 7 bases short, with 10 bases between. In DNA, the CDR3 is TGTGCCAGCAGCTACCCAGGAGGTGGCTACACCTTC. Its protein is CASSYPGGGYTF.

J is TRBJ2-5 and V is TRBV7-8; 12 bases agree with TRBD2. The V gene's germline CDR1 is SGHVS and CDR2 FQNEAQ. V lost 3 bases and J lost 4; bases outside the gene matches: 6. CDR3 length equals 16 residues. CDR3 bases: TGTGCCAGCAGCTTTCGGACTAGCGGGGATCGAGAGACCCAGTACTTC. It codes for CASSFRTSGDRETQYF.

CDR3 bases: TGTGCCAGCAGCTCTAGTGTGGGAGCAACCGGGGAGCTGTTTTTT. Translation gives CASSSSVGATGELFF. The chain links TRBV7-9 to TRBJ2-2, with a tentative D call TRBD2 (5 bases). This CDR3 spans 15 amino acids. In germline, CDR1 is SEHNR, CDR2 FQNEAQ (reference sequence). With 4 bases removed from V and 5 bases from J, the gap between germline ends came to 14 bases.

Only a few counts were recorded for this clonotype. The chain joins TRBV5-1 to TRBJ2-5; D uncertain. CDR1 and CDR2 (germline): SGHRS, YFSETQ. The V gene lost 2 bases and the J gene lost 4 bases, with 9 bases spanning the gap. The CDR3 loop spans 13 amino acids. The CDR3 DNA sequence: TGCGCCAGCAGCTTCCGGCCTTCAGAGACCCAGTACTTC. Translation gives CASSFRPSETQYF.

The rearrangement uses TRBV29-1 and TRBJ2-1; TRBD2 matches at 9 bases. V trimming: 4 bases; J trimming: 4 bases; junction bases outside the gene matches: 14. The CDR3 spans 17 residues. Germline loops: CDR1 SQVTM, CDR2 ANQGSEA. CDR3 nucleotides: TGCAGCGTTGCCGGAGCGGGAGGCAACCGCTTGTACAATGAGCAGTTCTTC. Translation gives CSVAGAGGNRLYNEQFF.

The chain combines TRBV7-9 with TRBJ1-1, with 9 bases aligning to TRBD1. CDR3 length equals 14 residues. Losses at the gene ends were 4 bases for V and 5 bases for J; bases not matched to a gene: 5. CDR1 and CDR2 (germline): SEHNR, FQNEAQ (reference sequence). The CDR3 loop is CASSSSGTGTEAFF. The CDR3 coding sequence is TGTGCCAGCAGCTCATCCGGGACAGGGACTGAAGCTTTCTTT.

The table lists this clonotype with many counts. As DNA, the CDR3 is TGTGCCAGCAGCCCAGGGGGCGGGAGCGCAGATACGCAGTATTTT. Protein sequence: CASSPGGGSADTQYF. V is TRBV7-2 and J is TRBJ2-3; maybe TRBD1 (8 bases). The CDR3 contains 15 residues. Per germline, CDR1 SGHTA and CDR2 FQGNSA. Trimming removed 5 bases from V and 4 bases from J, with 16 bases in between.

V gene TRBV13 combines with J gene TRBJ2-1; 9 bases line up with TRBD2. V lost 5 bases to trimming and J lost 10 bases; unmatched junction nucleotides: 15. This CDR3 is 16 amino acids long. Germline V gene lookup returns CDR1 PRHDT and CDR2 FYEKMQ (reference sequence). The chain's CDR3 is CASSPSGRAGGWEQFF. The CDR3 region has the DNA TGTGCCAGCAGCCCAAGCGGGCGAGCGGGAGGCTGGGAGCAGTTCTTC.

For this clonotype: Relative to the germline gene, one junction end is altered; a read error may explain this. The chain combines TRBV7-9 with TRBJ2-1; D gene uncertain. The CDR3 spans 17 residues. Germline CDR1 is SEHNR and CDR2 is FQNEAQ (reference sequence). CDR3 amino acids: CASSLPLRLNPYTEQFF. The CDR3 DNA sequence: TGTGCCAGCAGCTTACCTCTGAGGTTGAACCCCTACACTGAGCAGTTCTTC.

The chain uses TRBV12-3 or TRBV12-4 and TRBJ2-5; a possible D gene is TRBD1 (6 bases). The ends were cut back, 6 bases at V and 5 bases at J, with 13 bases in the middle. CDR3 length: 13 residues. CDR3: CASSPTGFETQYF. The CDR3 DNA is TGTGCCAGCAGCCCTACAGGGTTTGAGACCCAGTACTTC.

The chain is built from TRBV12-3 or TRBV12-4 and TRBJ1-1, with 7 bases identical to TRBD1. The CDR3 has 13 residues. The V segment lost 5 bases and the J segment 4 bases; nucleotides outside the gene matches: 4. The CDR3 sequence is CASSPTGVTEAFF. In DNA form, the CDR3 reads TGTGCCAGCAGTCCCACAGGGGTCACTGAAGCTTTCTTT.

The CDR3 DNA is TGTGCCAGCAGCGCAGGACTAGCGTGGGACAATGAGCAGTTCTTC. Its translation: CASSAGLAWDNEQFF. V usage is TRBV9 and J usage is TRBJ2-1; 9 positions agree with TRBD2. This CDR3 comprises 15 residues. The junction had 6 bases not matched to a gene; V was cut back by 3 bases and J by 5 bases. CDR1 and CDR2 from the germline V gene are SGDLS and YYNGEE.

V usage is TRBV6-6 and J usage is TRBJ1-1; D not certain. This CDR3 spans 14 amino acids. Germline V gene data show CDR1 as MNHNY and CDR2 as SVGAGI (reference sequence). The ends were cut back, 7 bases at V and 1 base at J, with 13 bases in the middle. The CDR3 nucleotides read TGTGCCAGCACCTCCGGCGGACGGAACACTGAAGCTTTCTTT. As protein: CASTSGGRNTEAFF.

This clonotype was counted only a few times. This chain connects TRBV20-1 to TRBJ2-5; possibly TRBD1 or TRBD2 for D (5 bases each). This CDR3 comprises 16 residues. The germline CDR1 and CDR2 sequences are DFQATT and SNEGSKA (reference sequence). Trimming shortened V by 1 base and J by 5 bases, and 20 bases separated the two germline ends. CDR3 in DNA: TGCAGTGCTAGAGGACGGGACCGAGGGTTGGTTGAGACCCAGTACTTC. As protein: CSARGRDRGLVETQYF.

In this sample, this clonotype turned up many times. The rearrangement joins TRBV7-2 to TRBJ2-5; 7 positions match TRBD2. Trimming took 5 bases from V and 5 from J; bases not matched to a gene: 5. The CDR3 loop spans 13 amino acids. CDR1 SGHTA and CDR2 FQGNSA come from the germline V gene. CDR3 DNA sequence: TGTGCCAGCAGCCTCGGGGGGAGGGAGACCCAGTACTTC. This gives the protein CASSLGGRETQYF.

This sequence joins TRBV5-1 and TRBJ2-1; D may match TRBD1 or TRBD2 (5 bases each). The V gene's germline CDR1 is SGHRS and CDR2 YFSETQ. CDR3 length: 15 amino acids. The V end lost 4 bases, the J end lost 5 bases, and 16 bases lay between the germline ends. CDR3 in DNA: TGCGCCAGCAGCCCGGGACGAGCGGAGAACAATGAGCAGTTCTTC. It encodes CASSPGRAENNEQFF.

In DNA form, the CDR3 reads TGTGCCACCAGCGTATGGAGGGACCAAGAGACCCAGTACTTC. Amino acid sequence: CATSVWRDQETQYF. The rearrangement joins TRBV15 to TRBJ2-5, with D possibly being TRBD2 (6 bases). The CDR3 covers 14 residues. CDR1 and CDR2 from the germline V gene are LNHNV and YYDKDF (reference sequence). The V end lost 5 bases, the J end lost 0 bases, and 10 bases lay between the germline ends.

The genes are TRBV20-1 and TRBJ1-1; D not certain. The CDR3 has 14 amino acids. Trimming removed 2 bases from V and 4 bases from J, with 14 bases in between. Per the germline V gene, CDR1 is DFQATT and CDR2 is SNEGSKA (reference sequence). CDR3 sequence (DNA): TGCAGTGCTAGAAGCCCGACCTCAGCCACTGAAGCTTTCTTT. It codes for CSARSPTSATEAFF.

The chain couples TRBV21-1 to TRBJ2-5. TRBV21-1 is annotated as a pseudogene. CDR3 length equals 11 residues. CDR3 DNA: TGTGCCAGCAGTCTAGACAATGAGCAGTACTTC. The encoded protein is CASSLDNEQYF.

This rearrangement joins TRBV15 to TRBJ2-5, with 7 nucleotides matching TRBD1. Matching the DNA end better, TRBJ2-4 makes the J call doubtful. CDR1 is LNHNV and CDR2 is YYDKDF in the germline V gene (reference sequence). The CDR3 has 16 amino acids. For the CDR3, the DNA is TGTGCCACCAGCAGAGCTTCAGGGGGTCGCCAGAACATTCAGTACTTC. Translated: CATSRASGGRQNIQYF.

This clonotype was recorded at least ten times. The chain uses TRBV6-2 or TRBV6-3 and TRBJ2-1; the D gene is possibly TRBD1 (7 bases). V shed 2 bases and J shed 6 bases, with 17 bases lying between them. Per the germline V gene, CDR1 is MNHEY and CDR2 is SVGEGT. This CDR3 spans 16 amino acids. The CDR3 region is CASSYEQGGSINEQFF. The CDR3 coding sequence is TGTGCCAGCAGTTACGAGCAGGGGGGTTCGATCAATGAGCAGTTCTTC.

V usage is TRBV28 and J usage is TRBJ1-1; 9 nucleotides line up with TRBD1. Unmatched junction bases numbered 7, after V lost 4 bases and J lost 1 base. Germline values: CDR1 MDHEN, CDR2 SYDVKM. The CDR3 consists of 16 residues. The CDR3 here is CASSSTGGRENTEAFF. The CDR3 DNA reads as TGTGCCAGCAGTTCTACAGGGGGCCGGGAGAACACTGAAGCTTTCTTT.

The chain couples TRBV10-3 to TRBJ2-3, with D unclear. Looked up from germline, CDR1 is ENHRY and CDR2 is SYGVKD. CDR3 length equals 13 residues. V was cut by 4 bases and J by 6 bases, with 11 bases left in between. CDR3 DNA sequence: TGTGCCATCAGTGGAGACCCGGCGGATACGCAGTATTTT. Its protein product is CAISGDPADTQYF.

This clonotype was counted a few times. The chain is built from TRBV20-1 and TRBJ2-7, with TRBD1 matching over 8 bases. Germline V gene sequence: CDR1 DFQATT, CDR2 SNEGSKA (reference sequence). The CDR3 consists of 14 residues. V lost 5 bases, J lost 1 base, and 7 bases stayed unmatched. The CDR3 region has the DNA TGCAGTGCTGGCGGACAGGGCGGGTCCTACGAGCAGTACTTC. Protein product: CSAGGQGGSYEQYF.